Included here is one TCR beta chain sequence, with context. The antigen remains undetermined. Profiling relied on immunoSEQ multiplex PCR, and the TCRdb table lists in-frame clones only, not all of them. The top ten clones hold 7.5% to 10% of a sample with about 190,000 clones, 90% to 95% of them seen once. The sample is drawn from a study of T cell responses to AZD1222 COVID-19 vaccine. Broader study findings: As reported, nearly half of all spike-specific TCRs target variant regions that are unmutated. White British donors predominated, females outnumbered males, and clonal diversity was possibly underestimated. Spike-specific TCR breadth and depth grew following two AZD1222 doses. Only 5 or 6 AZD1222 recipients tested seropositive at baseline.

This sequence originates from an adult in good health. The sequences come from peripheral blood, collected on day 0 of AZD1222 vaccination.

The CDR3 coding sequence is TGTGCCAGCAGTGAAAGGGCGGGAGTGTCCTACGAGCAGTACTTC. Amino acids: CASSERAGVSYEQYF. V is TRBV2 and J is TRBJ2-7; 7 bases are shared with TRBD2. The germline CDR1 and CDR2 sequences are SNHLY and FYNNEI. There are 15 residues in the CDR3. Trimming cost V 2 bases and J 1 base; bases outside gene matches: 5.